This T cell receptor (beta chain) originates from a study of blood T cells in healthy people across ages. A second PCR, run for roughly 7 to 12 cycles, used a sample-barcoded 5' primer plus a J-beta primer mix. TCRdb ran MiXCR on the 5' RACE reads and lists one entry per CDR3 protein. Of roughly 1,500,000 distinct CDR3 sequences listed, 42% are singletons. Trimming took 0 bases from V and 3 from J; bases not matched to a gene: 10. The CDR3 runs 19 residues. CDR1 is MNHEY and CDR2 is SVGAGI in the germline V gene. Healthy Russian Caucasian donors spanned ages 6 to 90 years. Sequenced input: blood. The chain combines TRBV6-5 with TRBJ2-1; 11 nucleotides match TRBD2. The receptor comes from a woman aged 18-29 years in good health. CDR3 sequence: CASSYSNLLAGGFYNEQFF. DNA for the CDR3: TGTGCCAGCAGTTACTCCAACCTCCTAGCGGGAGGCTTCTACAATGAGCAGTTCTTC.